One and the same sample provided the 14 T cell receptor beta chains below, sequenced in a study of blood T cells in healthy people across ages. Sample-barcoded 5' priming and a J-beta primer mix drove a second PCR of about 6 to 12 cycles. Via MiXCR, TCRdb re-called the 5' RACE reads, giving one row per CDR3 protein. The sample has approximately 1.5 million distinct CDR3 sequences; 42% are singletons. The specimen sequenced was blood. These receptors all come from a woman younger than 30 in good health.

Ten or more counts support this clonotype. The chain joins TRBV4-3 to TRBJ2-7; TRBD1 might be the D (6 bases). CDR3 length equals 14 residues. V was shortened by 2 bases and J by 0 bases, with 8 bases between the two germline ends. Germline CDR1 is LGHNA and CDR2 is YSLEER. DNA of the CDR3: TGCGCCAGCAGCCAACGGGACAACTCCTACGAGCAGTACTTC. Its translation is CASSQRDNSYEQYF.

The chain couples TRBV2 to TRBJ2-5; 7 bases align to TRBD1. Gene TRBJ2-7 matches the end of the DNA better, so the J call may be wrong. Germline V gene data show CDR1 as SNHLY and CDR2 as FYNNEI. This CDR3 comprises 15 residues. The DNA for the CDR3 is TGTGCCAGCAGTGATTTCCCGACAGGGTCTTACGAGCAGTACTTC. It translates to CASSDFPTGSYEQYF.

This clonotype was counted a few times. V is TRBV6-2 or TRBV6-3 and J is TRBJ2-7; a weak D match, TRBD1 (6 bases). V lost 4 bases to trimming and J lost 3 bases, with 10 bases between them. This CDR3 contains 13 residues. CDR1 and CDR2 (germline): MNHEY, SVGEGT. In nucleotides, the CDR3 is TGTGCCAGCAGTTTACAGGGTCGCTACGAGCAGTACTTC. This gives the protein CASSLQGRYEQYF.

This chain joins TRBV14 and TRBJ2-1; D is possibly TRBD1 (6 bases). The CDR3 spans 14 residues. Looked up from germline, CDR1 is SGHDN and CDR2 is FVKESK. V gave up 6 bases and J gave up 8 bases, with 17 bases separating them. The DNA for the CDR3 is TGTGCCAGCAGTCCCGGGACACCCTTTGATGAGCAGTTCTTC. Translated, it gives CASSPGTPFDEQFF. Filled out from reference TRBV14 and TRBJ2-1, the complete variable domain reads EAGVTQFPSHSVIEKGQTVTLRCDPISGHDNLYWYRRVMGKEIKFLLHFVKESKQDESGMPNNRFLAERTGGTYSTLKVQPAELEDSGVYFCASSPGTPFDEQFFGPGTRLTVL.

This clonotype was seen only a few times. DNA for the CDR3: TGCAGTGCTAGTGAAGGGGGCGGTGAGCAGTTCTTC. The encoded protein is CSASEGGGEQFF. V usage is TRBV20-1 and J usage is TRBJ2-1; 7 bases are a match to TRBD1. V lost 3 bases, J lost 9 bases, and 5 bases stayed unmatched. The CDR3 has 12 amino acids. Germline CDR1 and CDR2: DFQATT and SNEGSKA (reference sequence).

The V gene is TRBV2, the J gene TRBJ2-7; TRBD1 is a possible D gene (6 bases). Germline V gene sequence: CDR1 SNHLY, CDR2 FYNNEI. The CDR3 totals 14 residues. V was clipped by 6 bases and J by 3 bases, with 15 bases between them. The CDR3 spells CASRVDSSYYEQYF. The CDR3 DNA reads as TGTGCCAGCAGGGTGGACAGTTCCTACTACGAGCAGTACTTC.

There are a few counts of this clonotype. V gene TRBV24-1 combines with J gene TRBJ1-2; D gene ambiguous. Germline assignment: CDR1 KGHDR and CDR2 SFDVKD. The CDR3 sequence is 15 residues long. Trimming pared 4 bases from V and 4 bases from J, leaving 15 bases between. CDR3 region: CATSESHPPGYGYTF. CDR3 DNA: TGTGCCACCAGTGAATCCCATCCTCCTGGCTATGGCTACACCTTC.

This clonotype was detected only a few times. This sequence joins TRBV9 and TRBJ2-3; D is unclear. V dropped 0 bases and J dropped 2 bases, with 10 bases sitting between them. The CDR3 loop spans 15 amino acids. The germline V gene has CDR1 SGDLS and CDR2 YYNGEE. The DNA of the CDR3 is TGTGCCAGCAGCGTAGGGCTAGGGAACACAGATACGCAGTATTTT. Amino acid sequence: CASSVGLGNTDTQYF. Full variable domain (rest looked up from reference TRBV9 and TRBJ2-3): DSGVTQTPKHLITATGQRVTLRCSPRSGDLSVYWYQQSLDQGLQFLIQYYNGEERAKGNILERFSAQQFPDLHSELNLSSLELGDSALYFCASSVGLGNTDTQYFGPGTRLTVL.

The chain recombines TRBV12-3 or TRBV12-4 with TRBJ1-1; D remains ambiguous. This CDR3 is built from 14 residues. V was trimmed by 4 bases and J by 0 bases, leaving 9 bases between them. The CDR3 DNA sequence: TGTGCCAGCAGTTATGGGATACTGAACACTGAAGCTTTCTTT. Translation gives CASSYGILNTEAFF.

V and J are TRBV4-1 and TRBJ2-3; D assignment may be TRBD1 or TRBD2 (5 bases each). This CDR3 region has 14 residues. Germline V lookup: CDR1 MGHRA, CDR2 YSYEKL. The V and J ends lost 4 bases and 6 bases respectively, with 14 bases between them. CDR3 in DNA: TGCGCCAGCAGCCTCGGGACCGGGTGGGATACGCAGTATTTT. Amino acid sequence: CASSLGTGWDTQYF.

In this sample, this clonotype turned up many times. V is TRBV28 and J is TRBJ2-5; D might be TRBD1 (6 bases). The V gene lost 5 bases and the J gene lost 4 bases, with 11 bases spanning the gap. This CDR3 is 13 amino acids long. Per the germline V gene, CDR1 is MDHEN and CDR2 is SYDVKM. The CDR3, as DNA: TGTGCCAGCAGTCTCGGACAGATAGAGACCCAGTACTTC. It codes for CASSLGQIETQYF.

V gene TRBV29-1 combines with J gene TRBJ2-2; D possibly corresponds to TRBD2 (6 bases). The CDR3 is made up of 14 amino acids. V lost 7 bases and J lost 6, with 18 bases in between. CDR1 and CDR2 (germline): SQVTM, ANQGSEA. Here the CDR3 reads CSALGGGIPGELFF. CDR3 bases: TGCAGCGCCTTGGGGGGAGGTATACCCGGGGAGCTGTTTTTT.

The CDR3 loop is CASTLQKAEQFF. The CDR3 DNA reads TGTGCCAGCACCCTACAGAAGGCCGAGCAGTTCTTC. This chain links TRBV12-3 or TRBV12-4 with TRBJ2-1; D remains unclear. This CDR3 has 12 residues. V was pared by 7 bases and J by 10 bases, with 14 bases between.

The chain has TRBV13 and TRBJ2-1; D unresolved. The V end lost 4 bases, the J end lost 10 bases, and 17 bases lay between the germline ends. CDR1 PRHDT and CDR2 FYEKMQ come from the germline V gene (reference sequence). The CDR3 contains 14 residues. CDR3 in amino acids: CASSSQARVNEQFF. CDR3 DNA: TGTGCCAGCAGCTCCCAGGCTAGGGTTAACGAGCAGTTCTTC.